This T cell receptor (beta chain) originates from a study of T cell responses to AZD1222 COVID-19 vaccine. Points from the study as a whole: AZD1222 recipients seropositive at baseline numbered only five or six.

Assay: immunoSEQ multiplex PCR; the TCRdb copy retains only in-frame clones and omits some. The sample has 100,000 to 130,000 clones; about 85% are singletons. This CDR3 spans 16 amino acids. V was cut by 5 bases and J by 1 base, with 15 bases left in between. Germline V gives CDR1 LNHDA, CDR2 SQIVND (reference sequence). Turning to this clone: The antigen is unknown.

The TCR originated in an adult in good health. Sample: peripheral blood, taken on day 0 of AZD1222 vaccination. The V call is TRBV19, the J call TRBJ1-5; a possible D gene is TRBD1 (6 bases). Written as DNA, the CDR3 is TGTGCCAGTAGTCTAACCGGGACACTGAGCAATCAGCCCCAGCATTTT. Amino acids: CASSLTGTLSNQPQHF.